The 21 T cell receptor beta chains given below trace back to one sample, sequenced in a study of blood T cell repertoires in COVID-19 (dated by TCRdb to 2020 to 2021). To prepare the library, the immunoSEQ multiplex PCR assay was applied. In its TCRdb copy, this immuneACCESS table keeps in-frame sequences only and misses some clones. Where compared with another copy, unresolved V genes explain less than half of these, and the others have no known cause. Here the sample has 120,000 or so clones; about 88% occur a single time. About 1.2% of the sample comes from the top ten. Material for sequencing was peripheral blood. The receptors shown here come from a woman aged 80 or over with acute or convalescent COVID-19.

The chain carries TRBV2 and TRBJ2-1, with 9 bases fitting TRBD2. V lost 4 bases to trimming and J lost 8 bases; unmatched junction nucleotides: 6. Germline values: CDR1 SNHLY, CDR2 FYNNEI. The CDR3 covers 14 residues. This CDR3 is CASSVSGSKDEQFF. The CDR3 region has the DNA TGTGCCAGCAGTGTTAGCGGGAGTAAGGATGAGCAGTTCTTC.

The J gene is TRBJ2-1, the V gene TRBV4-2; 14 bases line up with TRBD2. This CDR3 region has 16 residues. Germline values: CDR1 LGHNA, CDR2 YNFKEQ. The V segment lost 8 bases and the J segment 6 bases; nucleotides outside the gene matches: 9. The CDR3 loop reads CASQTSGGAGGNEQFF. The DNA for the CDR3 is TGTGCCAGCCAGACTAGCGGGGGGGCCGGCGGCAATGAGCAGTTCTTC.

The V gene is TRBV7-2, the J gene TRBJ2-1, with D perhaps matching TRBD2 (7 bases). This CDR3 region has 16 residues. V lost 0 bases and J 6 bases, leaving 15 bases between the germline ends. The V gene's germline CDR1 is SGHTA and CDR2 FQGNSA. DNA for the CDR3: TGTGCCAGCAGCTTAGCCAGGGTAGGGGGGGTCAATGAGCAGTTCTTC. This encodes CASSLARVGGVNEQFF.

V is TRBV19 and J is TRBJ1-5, with D tentatively TRBD1 (5 bases). V was pared by 6 bases and J by 4 bases, with 10 bases between. This CDR3 spans 13 amino acids. Per the germline V gene, CDR1 is LNHDA and CDR2 is SQIVND (reference sequence). The CDR3 sequence is CASSPTANQPQHF. DNA of the CDR3: TGTGCCAGTAGCCCGACAGCTAATCAGCCCCAGCATTTT.

This sequence joins TRBV6-1 and TRBJ1-5; D may be TRBD1 (6 bases). Trimming left V 3 bases short and J 2 bases short, with 14 bases between. This CDR3 spans 16 amino acids. The V gene's germline CDR1 is MNHNS and CDR2 SASEGT. CDR3 protein: CASSENRARGNQPQHF. The CDR3 nucleotides read TGTGCCAGCAGTGAGAACAGGGCCCGGGGCAATCAGCCCCAGCATTTT.

The chain employs TRBV9 and TRBJ2-2; 13 nucleotides align to TRBD2. Per the germline V gene, CDR1 is SGDLS and CDR2 is YYNGEE. V shed 0 bases, J shed 1 base, and the junction held 3 bases outside the gene matches. The CDR3 totals 18 residues. In DNA form, the CDR3 reads TGTGCCAGCAGCGTAGGACTAGCGGGAGGTCGGAACACCGGGGAGCTGTTTTTT. Its translation: CASSVGLAGGRNTGELFF.

The chain joins TRBV6-5 to TRBJ1-6; D unclear. Trimming stripped 6 bases from V and 3 bases from J, with 9 bases between. The germline CDR1 and CDR2 sequences are MNHEY and SVGAGI. The CDR3 consists of 14 residues. The CDR3 region is CASRLNFYNSPLHF. CDR3 in DNA: TGTGCCAGCAGACTGAACTTCTATAATTCACCCCTCCACTTT.

This sequence joins TRBV7-2 and TRBJ2-1; 9 positions agree with TRBD2. The junction had 8 bases not matched to a gene; V was cut back by 1 base and J by 7 bases. Per germline, CDR1 SGHTA and CDR2 FQGNSA. CDR3 size: 16 residues. This chain's CDR3 is CASSLVAGGPSNEQFF. The CDR3 DNA reads as TGTGCCAGCAGCTTAGTGGCGGGAGGGCCCTCAAATGAGCAGTTCTTC.

The chain couples TRBV27 to TRBJ2-2; 9 nucleotides align to TRBD1. V shed 8 bases and J 4 bases; nucleotides not matched to a gene: 8. In germline, CDR1 is MNHEY, CDR2 SMNVEV (reference sequence). The CDR3 contains 15 residues. The DNA for the CDR3 is TGTGCCAGCTCGGGACAGGGTAGCGTCACCGGGGAGCTGTTTTTT. Its protein product is CASSGQGSVTGELFF.

The chain links TRBV5-1 to TRBJ1-2; 8 positions agree with TRBD1. Trimming removed 0 bases from V and 0 bases from J; junction bases left unmatched: 4. Germline V gene sequence: CDR1 SGHRS, CDR2 YFSETQ. The CDR3 length is 16 residues. In nucleotides, the CDR3 is TGCGCCAGCAGCTTGGGGACAGGGCCTACTAACTATGGCTACACCTTC. Protein sequence: CASSLGTGPTNYGYTF.

J is TRBJ2-5 and V is TRBV2; D might be TRBD2 (7 bases). This CDR3 is built from 15 residues. Trimming cost V 4 bases and J 1 base, with 13 bases left between them. CDR1 is SNHLY and CDR2 is FYNNEI in the germline V gene. Written as DNA, the CDR3 is TGTGCCAGCAGTGTGCAGGGAGGGGGCCAAGAGACCCAGTACTTC. Translated, it gives CASSVQGGGQETQYF. Together with reference TRBV2 and TRBJ2-5, the CDR3 gives the full variable domain: EPEVTQTPSHQVTQMGQEVILRCVPISNHLYFYWYRQILGQKVEFLVSFYNNEISEKSEIFDDQFSVERPDGSNFTLKIRSTKLEDSAMYFCASSVQGGGQETQYFGPGTRLLVL.

J is TRBJ1-2 and V is TRBV2; 7 nucleotides agree with TRBD1. The CDR3 is 13 amino acids. Germline V lookup: CDR1 SNHLY, CDR2 FYNNEI. V was pared by 1 base and J by 6 bases, with 2 bases of the junction left unmatched. CDR3 bases: TGTGCCAGCAGTGAAGGCGGGACAGATGGCTACACCTTC. It encodes CASSEGGTDGYTF.

V and J are TRBV5-1 and TRBJ1-6; 7 bases fit TRBD1. This CDR3 comprises 14 residues. Germline assignment: CDR1 SGHRS and CDR2 YFSETQ. V lost 4 bases and J lost 11; bases outside the gene matches: 9. The CDR3 here is CASSPGAGGTPLHF. CDR3 bases: TGCGCCAGCAGCCCGGGGGCAGGGGGTACACCCCTCCACTTT.

The V call is TRBV6-5, the J call TRBJ1-2; 11 nucleotides align to TRBD1. Germline CDR1 and CDR2: MNHEY and SVGAGI. CDR3 size: 12 residues. V lost 10 bases to trimming and J lost 8 bases; unmatched junction nucleotides: 6. The CDR3 loop reads CATMDRGQGYTF. CDR3 DNA: TGTGCCACGATGGACAGGGGGCAGGGCTACACCTTC.

The chain uses TRBV4-2 and TRBJ2-1; 9 positions match TRBD2. The CDR3 totals 16 residues. After removal of 0 bases from V and 2 bases from J, the junction contained 2 bases not matched to a gene. Germline V gene sequence: CDR1 LGHNA, CDR2 YNFKEQ. The CDR3 sequence: CASSQDLAGTYNEQFF. Written as DNA, the CDR3 is TGTGCCAGCAGCCAAGATCTAGCGGGAACCTACAATGAGCAGTTCTTC.

The chain links TRBV3-1 (or the pseudogene TRBV3-2) to TRBJ1-6; no firm D call. CDR3 length: 15 amino acids. Germline V lookup: CDR1 LGHDT, CDR2 YNNKEL (reference sequence). Deletions cut 1 base from V and 7 bases from J, with 11 bases between. CDR3 DNA: TGTGCCAGCAGCCAAGGGGAGGGAACGAATTCACCCCTCCACTTT. Translation: CASSQGEGTNSPLHF.

The chain employs TRBV6-5 and TRBJ2-7; 12 bases match TRBD2. The CDR3 has 14 residues. In germline, CDR1 is MNHEY, CDR2 SVGAGI. V was clipped by 2 bases and J by 4 bases; unmatched bases: 0. The DNA of the CDR3 is TGTGCCAGCAGTTACGGGACTAGCGGGTACGAGCAGTACTTC. Translating it yields CASSYGTSGYEQYF.

The chain has TRBV7-3 and TRBJ2-3, with D tentatively TRBD1 (5 bases). The V gene lost 3 bases and the J gene lost 0 bases, with 13 bases spanning the gap. The length of the CDR3 is 16 residues. In germline, CDR1 is SGHTA, CDR2 FQGTGA. The CDR3 nucleotides are TGTGCCAGCAGCTTCTTACCTGGGGCTAGCACAGATACGCAGTATTTT. Protein: CASSFLPGASTDTQYF.

The chain combines TRBV18 with TRBJ2-5; tentative D call: TRBD2 (5 bases). This CDR3 contains 14 residues. Germline V gives CDR1 KGHSH, CDR2 LQKENI. Trimming left V 5 bases short and J 5 bases short, with 15 bases between. CDR3 residues: CASSTWTGGETQYF. In nucleotides, the CDR3 is TGTGCCAGCTCAACTTGGACCGGAGGCGAGACCCAGTACTTC.

The chain couples TRBV5-8 to TRBJ2-3, with 9 positions matching TRBD1. The V segment lost 7 bases and the J segment 0 bases; nucleotides outside the gene matches: 0. Germline-derived CDR1 and CDR2 are SGHTS and YDEGEE. CDR3 length: 13 residues. The CDR3 nucleotides read TGTGCCAGCGGGACAGGGAGCACAGATACGCAGTATTTT. Its translation: CASGTGSTDTQYF.

The chain recombines TRBV7-3 with TRBJ2-3, with 7 bases lining up with TRBD2. The V gene end was trimmed by 5 bases and the J gene end by 4 bases; junction bases not matched to a gene: 6. The CDR3 covers 14 residues. Germline V gene data show CDR1 as SGHTA and CDR2 as FQGTGA. The CDR3 DNA sequence: TGTGCCAGCAGCCACGGACTAGATGCAGATACGCAGTATTTT. It specifies CASSHGLDADTQYF.